One sample yielded the 31 T cell receptor beta chains listed below, sequenced in a study of human T cells and chemical hapten exposure. Specified time point: patch test 1, 2 weeks after DPC sensitization. Treatment described: therapeutic diphenylcyclopropenone sensitization with weekly scalp DPC. Each CDR3 protein gets one entry after TCRdb re-called the RACE reads with MiXCR. The table shows roughly 82,000 distinct CDR3 sequences, with 10% to 15% occurring only once. Source: whole blood, taken in connection with sensitization to the hapten diphenylcyclopropenone (DPC). All receptors derive from a woman aged 55-75 years with alopecia areata. Some clones in this sample may be carry-over from other donors' samples.

The gene calls are TRBV6-2 or TRBV6-3 and TRBJ2-1, with TRBD2 as a possible D gene (5 bases). The germline V gene encodes CDR1 MNHEY and CDR2 SVGEGT. V gave up 5 bases and J gave up 0 bases, with 11 bases separating them. This CDR3 region has 15 residues. CDR3 nucleotides: TGTGCCAGCAGTCCGGGGAGAAGCTCCTACAATGAGCAGTTCTTC. Translated: CASSPGRSSYNEQFF.

This clonotype appeared many times. The chain joins TRBV7-9 to TRBJ2-2; TRBD1 is a possible D gene (5 bases). With 5 bases removed from V and 3 bases from J, the gap between germline ends came to 13 bases. The CDR3 totals 15 residues. CDR1 and CDR2 (germline): SEHNR, FQNEAQ (reference sequence). In DNA form, the CDR3 reads TGTGCCAGCAGCCCAGGGCAGGGCGACACCGGGGAGCTGTTTTTT. Its protein is CASSPGQGDTGELFF. Looking up the rest from reference TRBV7-9 and TRBJ2-2 gives the full variable domain: DTGVSQNPRHKITKRGQNVTFRCDPISEHNRLYWYRQTLGQGPEFLTYFQNEAQLEKSRLLSDRFSAERPKGSFSTLEIQRTEQGDSAMYLCASSPGQGDTGELFFGEGSRLTVL.

This clonotype was counted at least ten times. The chain couples TRBV20-1 to TRBJ2-5, with a possible D match to TRBD1 (6 bases). Trimming took 3 bases from V and 2 from J, leaving 13 bases between them. The CDR3 runs 14 residues. Per germline, CDR1 DFQATT and CDR2 SNEGSKA (reference sequence). CDR3 loop: CSARGFGQQETQYF. CDR3 in DNA: TGCAGTGCTAGGGGGTTCGGACAGCAAGAGACCCAGTACTTC.

This clonotype was seen more than once but under ten times. The J gene is TRBJ2-3, the V gene TRBV29-1; possibly TRBD1 for D (5 bases). Germline lookup yields CDR1 SQVTM and CDR2 ANQGSEA. V shed 4 bases and J shed 1 base, with 6 bases lying between them. The CDR3 loop spans 12 amino acids. The CDR3 spells CSVVQGTDTQYF. CDR3 nucleotide sequence: TGCAGCGTTGTACAGGGCACAGATACGCAGTATTTT.

CDR3 region: CAWSTGGIGYTF. Written as DNA, the CDR3 is TGTGCCTGGAGTACAGGGGGAATTGGCTACACCTTC. V usage is TRBV30 and J usage is TRBJ1-2; TRBD1 matches at 8 bases. The trim removed 2 bases at V and 7 bases at J, leaving 3 bases unmatched. The V gene's germline CDR1 is GTSNPN and CDR2 SVGIG (reference sequence). CDR3 length: 12 amino acids.

This clonotype occurred a few times. This chain uses TRBV7-9 with TRBJ2-1; 7 bases map to TRBD2. The CDR3 contains 12 residues. Germline CDR1 reads SEHNR; CDR2 reads FQNEAQ (reference sequence). V gave up 5 bases and J gave up 12 bases; unmatched junction bases: 7. CDR3 sequence (DNA): TGTGCCAGCAGCGCGAGCGGGGCGGGGCAGTTCTTC. This codes for CASSASGAGQFF.

The V and J genes are TRBV29-1 and TRBJ2-6, with 7 positions matching TRBD2. CDR3 length: 12 residues. Per the germline V gene, CDR1 is SQVTM and CDR2 is ANQGSEA. The CDR3 DNA follows: TGCGGGGGAGGGACGGAGGCCAACGTCCTGACTTTC. It translates to CGGGTEANVLTF.

This clonotype was seen many times. The rearrangement uses TRBV29-1 and TRBJ2-3; tentatively, D is TRBD1 or TRBD2 (6 bases each). The V gene's germline CDR1 is SQVTM and CDR2 ANQGSEA. The V and J ends lost 2 bases and 5 bases respectively, with 14 bases between them. The CDR3 sequence is 14 residues long. The chain's CDR3 is CSVESGGWGDTQYF. The CDR3 DNA reads TGCAGCGTTGAATCCGGGGGCTGGGGAGATACGCAGTATTTT.

In its sample, this clonotype was seen many times. The chain joins TRBV11-2 to TRBJ1-1; D gene uncertain. The V gene lost 4 bases and the J gene lost 7 bases, with 16 bases spanning the gap. The germline gives CDR1 SGHAT, CDR2 FQNNGV. The CDR3 is 14 amino acids. The CDR3, as DNA: TGTGCCAGCAGCTCCACGGTCCCCGCGGGTGAAGCTTTCTTT. Amino acid sequence: CASSSTVPAGEAFF.

In this sample, this clonotype turned up a few times. The chain joins TRBV18 to TRBJ2-7, with D unresolved. Trimming pared 6 bases from V and 0 bases from J, leaving 12 bases between. Germline CDR1 is KGHSH and CDR2 is LQKENI. This CDR3 contains 14 residues. CDR3 sequence reads: CASSFSRSSYEQYF. As DNA, the CDR3 is TGTGCCAGCTCCTTCTCCCGAAGCTCCTACGAGCAGTACTTC. The full variable domain, rest sourced from reference TRBV18 and TRBJ2-7, is NAGVMQNPRHLVRRRGQEARLRCSPMKGHSHVYWYRQLPEEGLKFMVYLQKENIIDESGMPKERFSAEFPKEGPSILRIQQVVRGDSAAYFCASSFSRSSYEQYFGPGTRLTVT.

The genes are TRBV3-1 and TRBJ2-4; D is undetermined. In germline, CDR1 is LGHDT, CDR2 YNNKEL (reference sequence). V shed 0 bases and J shed 1 base, with 7 bases lying between them. The CDR3 has 15 amino acids. The CDR3 DNA is TGTGCCAGCAGCCAAGATGATATGGCCAAAAACATTCAGTACTTC. It yields the protein CASSQDDMAKNIQYF.

V and J are TRBV19 and TRBJ2-3; 9 bases fit TRBD1. CDR3 size: 16 residues. V gave up 0 bases and J gave up 4 bases; unmatched junction bases: 5. CDR1 and CDR2 (germline): LNHDA, SQIVND (reference sequence). CDR3 nucleotides: TGTGCCAGTAGTATAGAGGGACAGGGTGGTGCAGATACGCAGTATTTT. Protein product: CASSIEGQGGADTQYF.

This clonotype was found many times. V usage is TRBV5-4 and J usage is TRBJ2-1; 7 bases fit TRBD2. The germline CDR1 and CDR2 sequences are SGHNT and YYREEE (reference sequence). V was pared by 7 bases and J by 4 bases, with 17 bases of the junction left unmatched. The CDR3 covers 17 residues. CDR3 residues: CASLRAGDQTSYNEQFF. CDR3 DNA: TGTGCCAGCCTCCGGGCGGGGGACCAAACTTCATACAATGAGCAGTTCTTC.

This clonotype turned up a few times. The chain employs TRBV7-9 and TRBJ2-6, with D uncertain. This CDR3 comprises 14 residues. The germline V and J ends were trimmed by 7 bases and 4 bases, with 11 bases remaining between them. Germline CDR1 is SEHNR and CDR2 is FQNEAQ (reference sequence). This chain's CDR3 is CASIKNQGANVLTF. CDR3 nucleotide sequence: TGTGCCAGCATTAAGAACCAGGGGGCCAACGTCCTGACTTTC.

This clonotype was recorded a few times. CDR3 coding DNA: TGTGCCAGCAGTTACGGGGTGTCAAACACTGAAGCTTTCTTT. It specifies CASSYGVSNTEAFF. V usage is TRBV6-5 and J usage is TRBJ1-1; D unresolved. Trimming pared 2 bases from V and 2 bases from J, leaving 9 bases between. The CDR3 runs to 14 residues. From germline, CDR1 is MNHEY and CDR2 SVGAGI.

This clonotype was found many times. CDR3 bases: TGCAGCGTTCACCGACGGAACGAAGCTTTCTTT. It translates to CSVHRRNEAFF. The V call is TRBV29-1, the J call TRBJ1-1; D is uncertain. The CDR3 runs to 11 residues. The germline V gene has CDR1 SQVTM and CDR2 ANQGSEA. The germline V and J ends were trimmed by 5 bases and 8 bases, with 12 bases remaining between them.

This clonotype was picked up a small number of times. The gene calls are TRBV7-3 and TRBJ1-1; D remains unclear. Trimming pared 0 bases from V and 7 bases from J, leaving 18 bases between. The CDR3 contains 16 residues. The germline V gene has CDR1 SGHTA and CDR2 FQGTGA. The CDR3 here is CASSLTGRRGRGEAFF. Written as DNA, the CDR3 is TGTGCCAGCAGCTTAACCGGACGTCGTGGGCGGGGTGAAGCTTTCTTT.

V usage is TRBV10-3 and J usage is TRBJ1-2, with D tentatively TRBD1 (5 bases). Germline V CDR1 and CDR2: ENHRY, SYGVKD. V dropped 3 bases and J dropped 4 bases, with 9 bases sitting between them. The length of the CDR3 is 13 residues. The CDR3: CAISDEGTYGYTF. The DNA of the CDR3 is TGTGCCATCAGTGACGAGGGGACCTATGGCTACACCTTC.

The chain links TRBV6-6 to TRBJ2-2, with D uncertain. With 7 bases removed from V and 8 bases from J, the gap between germline ends came to 17 bases. CDR3 size: 14 residues. CDR1 and CDR2 from the germline V gene are MNHNY and SVGAGI (reference sequence). The CDR3 protein is CASNPAGLSGELFF. The DNA for the CDR3 is TGTGCCAGCAACCCCGCAGGCCTATCAGGGGAGCTGTTTTTT.

The chain links TRBV10-3 to TRBJ1-1; D unclear. V was cut by 11 bases and J by 4 bases, with 20 bases left in between. CDR3 length: 14 residues. Germline loops: CDR1 ENHRY, CDR2 SYGVKD. DNA of the CDR3: TGTGCCGGGGAAAGAAACTCCACGGGCACTGAAGCTTTCTTT. Its translation: CAGERNSTGTEAFF.

In its sample, this clonotype was seen many times. The rearrangement links TRBV18 to TRBJ1-1, with a weak D call TRBD1 (5 bases). Between the trimmed V and J ends, which lost 0 bases and 7 bases, there was a span of 9 bases. This CDR3 comprises 13 residues. The germline V gene has CDR1 KGHSH and CDR2 LQKENI. CDR3 nucleotides: TGTGCCAGCTCACCACCGGCAGGGATTGAAGCTTTCTTT. Its translation is CASSPPAGIEAFF.

The chain joins TRBV12-2 to TRBJ2-7. TRBV12-2 has pseudogene status. CDR3 length equals 12 residues. CDR3 DNA sequence: TGTGCAAGTCGCTTAGAGGATTCTAAGCAGTACTTC. Translated: CASRLEDSKQYF.

This clonotype appeared many times. J is TRBJ2-2 and V is TRBV6-1; D might be TRBD1 (6 bases). There are 14 residues in the CDR3. Trimming took off 7 bases at V and 3 bases at J, with 12 bases between the two ends. The germline V gene encodes CDR1 MNHNS and CDR2 SASEGT. CDR3 residues: CASKGEGDTGELFF. The DNA of the CDR3 is TGTGCCAGCAAGGGGGAAGGGGACACCGGGGAGCTGTTTTTT.

This clonotype was seen repeatedly, ten times or more. The gene calls are TRBV5-1 and TRBJ1-1; the match to TRBD1 covers 7 bases. J lost 2 bases, V lost 5 bases, and 6 bases had no gene match. The CDR3 runs 14 residues. Per germline, CDR1 SGHRS and CDR2 YFSETQ. This CDR3 is CASSGDRLNTEAFF. As DNA, the CDR3 is TGCGCCAGCAGTGGGGACAGACTTAACACTGAAGCTTTCTTT.

The table lists this clonotype with many counts. The chain couples TRBV6-5 to TRBJ1-4; 8 positions match TRBD1. The CDR3 covers 15 residues. V lost 6 bases to trimming and J lost 10 bases; unmatched junction nucleotides: 13. Looked up from germline, CDR1 is MNHEY and CDR2 is SVGAGI. In DNA, the CDR3 is TGTGCCAGCAGCCTAGAGGGGACAGGATTAGCAAAACTGTTTTTT. Residues: CASSLEGTGLAKLFF.

The sample holds a few counts of this clonotype. This chain connects TRBV11-1 to TRBJ1-1; TRBD1 might be the D (5 bases). The CDR3 loop spans 14 amino acids. CDR1 is SGHAT, CDR2 FQDESV, per germline (reference sequence). The V gene lost 5 bases and the J gene lost 0 bases, with 10 bases spanning the gap. CDR3 DNA sequence: TGTGCCAGCAGCACGGGACGGTTGAACACTGAAGCTTTCTTT. Its protein product is CASSTGRLNTEAFF.

This clonotype came up a few times. V and J are TRBV4-1 and TRBJ1-6; D unresolved. The ends were cut back, 0 bases at V and 10 bases at J, with 16 bases in the middle. Germline V gives CDR1 MGHRA, CDR2 YSYEKL. The CDR3 covers 16 residues. The chain's CDR3 is CASSQDAHDIVSPLHF. CDR3 nucleotide sequence: TGCGCCAGCAGCCAAGACGCACATGACATAGTCTCACCCCTCCACTTT.

Only a few counts were recorded for this clonotype. The rearrangement links TRBV5-1 to TRBJ2-3, with D unclear. CDR1 is SGHRS, CDR2 YFSETQ, per germline. The CDR3 contains 14 residues. The V end lost 6 bases, the J end lost 4 bases, and 15 bases lay between the germline ends. CDR3 DNA: TGCGCCAGCATGCGCCAGCAGATATCAGATACGCAGTATTTT. Translation gives CASMRQQISDTQYF.

This clonotype was seen at least ten times. J is TRBJ1-1 and V is TRBV27, with D possibly being TRBD1 (6 bases). The germline V and J ends were trimmed by 2 bases and 5 bases, with 12 bases remaining between them. There are 14 residues in the CDR3. Germline CDR1 and CDR2: MNHEY and SMNVEV (reference sequence). The CDR3 DNA reads TGTGCCAGCAGTTTACTGGGGGCAGGGACTGAAGCTTTCTTT. Translating gives CASSLLGAGTEAFF.

This clonotype was recorded at least ten times. This rearrangement joins TRBV5-4 to TRBJ1-2; maybe TRBD1 (5 bases). The V end lost 5 bases, the J end lost 4 bases, and 12 bases lay between the germline ends. CDR1 and CDR2 from the germline V gene are SGHNT and YYREEE (reference sequence). This CDR3 spans 13 amino acids. The chain's CDR3 is CASRGQDTYGYTF. The CDR3 DNA is TGTGCCAGCAGGGGTCAGGACACCTATGGCTACACCTTC.

This clonotype was detected ten times or more. The V call is TRBV30, the J call TRBJ1-5; no firm D call. V lost 5 bases and J 4 bases, leaving 15 bases between the germline ends. CDR1 GTSNPN and CDR2 SVGIG come from the germline V gene (reference sequence). The CDR3 is 14 residues long. As DNA, the CDR3 is TGTGCCTGGGCGAGGGATCAAGCAAATCAGCCCCAGCATTTT. This sequence encodes CAWARDQANQPQHF.